This record covers a single T cell receptor beta chain. This sample stems from a study of T-cell reconstitution after alpha-beta-depleted transplantation in children. Preparing the TCRbeta library involved the use of unique molecular identifiers. TCRdb analysed the PCR reads with MiXCR anew, one entry per CDR3 protein. The sample carries nearly 400,000 distinct CDR3 sequences, 20% recorded once. Per the germline V gene, CDR1 is SGHNT and CDR2 is YENEEA. V lost 1 base, J lost 3 bases, and 4 bases stayed unmatched. The CDR3 runs to 18 residues. The V and J genes are TRBV11-3 and TRBJ2-1; 15 nucleotides line up with TRBD2. The starting material was PBMCs from the stem cell graft donor, obtained from the stem cell graft. This receptor was taken from a human donor who donated a stem cell graft to a child with acute myeloid leukemia. CDR3 residues: CASSLVGTSGGIYNEQFF. CDR3 coding DNA: TGTGCCAGCAGCTTAGTAGGGACTAGCGGGGGGATCTACAATGAGCAGTTCTTC. The variable domain in full, completed from reference TRBV11-3 and TRBJ2-1, reads EAGVVQSPRYKIIEKKQPVAFWCNPISGHNTLYWYLQNLGQGPELLIRYENEEAVDDSQLPKDRFSAERLKGVDSTLKIQPAELGDSAVYLCASSLVGTSGGIYNEQFFGPGTRLTVL.